This is a list of T cell receptor beta chains from one sample in a study of cytomegalovirus exposure and HLA in healthy donors. Sequenced by immunoSEQ multiplex PCR; TCRdb stores in-frame clones only, minus some. This sample has approximately 130,000 clones, with around 82% found just once. Sequencing was carried out using PBMCs. The origin of the receptors is a man in his forties or fifties in good health and CMV-seronegative. CDR3s include the opening cysteine and the closing phenylalanine or tryptophan. D genes are given only for firm matches. Only some rows state a clone size, as once, few, many or a class for expanded clones.

abundance	v_gene	d_gene	len	j_gene	CDR3aa	CDR3nt
.	TRBV18	.	13	TRBJ1-5	CASSPGGNQPQHF	TGTGCCAGCTCCCCTGGGGGGAATCAGCCCCAGCATTTT
.	TRBV5-1	TRBD2	18	TRBJ2-5	CASSFALAGGLGGETQYF	TGCGCCAGCAGCTTCGCCCTAGCGGGAGGGCTGGGAGGGGAGACCCAGTACTTC
.	TRBV5-1	TRBD2	14	TRBJ2-7	CASSPGTSEYEQYF	TGCGCCAGCAGCCCCGGGACTAGCGAATACGAGCAGTACTTC
.	TRBV6-1	.	14	TRBJ1-2	CASSQQGAGYGYTF	TGTGCCAGCAGCCAACAGGGTGCGGGCTATGGCTACACCTTC
.	TRBV7-6	TRBD2	16	TRBJ2-1	CASSWTSGSSYNEQFF	TGTGCCAGCAGCTGGACTAGCGGGAGTAGTTACAATGAGCAGTTCTTC
few	TRBV5-6	.	15	TRBJ2-7	CASSLNPSTVYEQYF	TGTGCCAGCAGCTTGAATCCCAGTACCGTCTACGAGCAGTACTTC
.	TRBV18	.	14	TRBJ2-2	CASSQTDSSGELFF	TGTGCCAGCTCACAAACAGACAGTTCCGGGGAGCTGTTTTTT
.	TRBV21-1	.	21	TRBJ2-1	CASSKLGWQGESGTIYNEQFF	TGTGCCAGCAGCAAATTGGGATGGCAGGGAGAAAGCGGGACAATTTACAATGAGCAGTTCTTC
.	TRBV6-5	TRBD1	14	TRBJ2-7	CASSKTGGSYEQYF	TGTGCCAGCAGCAAGACAGGGGGCTCCTACGAGCAGTACTTC
few	TRBV2	TRBD1	16	TRBJ2-3	CASGPGTGISTDTQYF	TGTGCCAGCGGCCCCGGGACAGGAATTAGCACAGATACGCAGTATTTT
.	TRBV7-9	TRBD2	17	TRBJ2-1	CASSPKRGPLRFNEQFF	TGTGCCAGCAGCCCAAAGCGGGGGCCCCTACGATTCAATGAGCAGTTCTTC
.	TRBV10-3	TRBD2	13	TRBJ2-7	CASGAGVYYEQYF	TGTGCCTCCGGAGCGGGAGTGTACTACGAGCAGTACTTC
.	TRBV11-2	.	11	TRBJ2-1	CASSSGSEQFF	TGTGCCAGCAGCTCGGGGAGTGAGCAGTTCTTC
.	TRBV28	TRBD1	15	TRBJ2-7	CASSSGGTGSYEQYF	TGTGCCAGCAGTTCTGGTGGGACAGGGTCCTACGAGCAGTACTTC
.	TRBV25-1	.	14	TRBJ2-7	CASSDQGTTYEQYF	TGTGCCAGCAGTGACCAGGGCACTACCTACGAGCAGTACTTC
.	TRBV5-4	.	13	TRBJ1-1	CASSRPPGLKAFF	TGTGCCAGCAGCCGGCCCCCGGGACTAAAAGCTTTCTTT
.	TRBV5-4	.	13	TRBJ2-3	CASSLDQGDTQYF	TGTGCCAGCAGCTTGGACCAGGGGGATACGCAGTATTTT
.	TRBV29-1	TRBD2	15	TRBJ2-1	CSVKSASGSYNEQFF	TGCAGCGTGAAGTCGGCGAGCGGGAGTTACAATGAGCAGTTCTTC
.	TRBV18	.	14	TRBJ2-7	CASSLTDPSYEQYF	TGTGCCAGCTCACTGACAGACCCCTCCTACGAGCAGTACTTC
.	TRBV29-1	.	15	TRBJ1-1	CSVETRGGTNTEAFF	TGCAGCGTTGAGACTCGGGGGGGCACGAACACTGAAGCTTTCTTT
.	TRBV7-8	TRBD1	16	TRBJ2-7	CASSPRTGGFSYEQYF	TGTGCCAGCAGCCCCCGGACAGGGGGCTTCTCCTACGAGCAGTACTTC
few	TRBV28	.	16	TRBJ2-1	CASSHLTQGTYNEQFF	TGTGCCAGCAGCCACCTGACGCAGGGAACCTACAATGAGCAGTTCTTC
.	TRBV30	.	13	TRBJ2-3	CAWRARSTDTQYF	TGTGCCTGGAGGGCGCGGAGCACAGATACGCAGTATTTT
.	TRBV10-3	TRBD2	15	TRBJ2-7	CAISEGAGEIYEQYF	TGTGCCATCAGTGAGGGGGCGGGAGAAATCTACGAGCAGTACTTC
.	TRBV27	TRBD2	17	TRBJ2-7	CASSSSSSGRFSYEQYF	TGTGCCAGCAGTTCCTCCTCCAGCGGGAGGTTCTCCTACGAGCAGTACTTC
.	TRBV6-5	.	16	TRBJ2-2	CAGSSGRLLNTGELFF	TGTGCCGGCAGTTCTGGTCGCCTACTAAACACCGGGGAGCTGTTTTTT
.	TRBV6-5	TRBD2	14	TRBJ2-5	CASSLMGGEETQYF	TGTGCCAGCAGTTTGATGGGGGGGGAGGAGACCCAGTACTTC
.	TRBV7-2	.	14	TRBJ2-5	CASSPDGVGETQYF	TGTGCCAGCAGCCCAGACGGGGTTGGGGAGACCCAGTACTTC